This T cell receptor beta chain was sequenced for a study of T cells after yellow fever vaccination. TCRdb fed the 5' RACE reads into MiXCR, producing one record per CDR3 protein. Of about 350,000 distinct CDR3 sequences listed, around 13% are singletons. This clonotype was seen only a few times. The antigen is unknown. The V end lost 4 bases, the J end lost 4 bases, and 11 bases lay between the germline ends. The V gene's germline CDR1 is LGHDT and CDR2 YNNKEL (reference sequence). The CDR3 sequence is 13 residues long. Whole-study results and caveats: CD4 and CD8 compartments shared a small share of clonotypes.

This material consisted of CD4+ T cells sorted from PBMCs, taken 15 days after the yellow fever booster vaccination. The gene calls are TRBV3-1 and TRBJ2-7; TRBD2 is a possible D gene (6 bases). The clonotype comes from a young man who received the YFV17D yellow fever vaccine. In DNA form, the CDR3 reads TGTGCCAGCAGCCCCTCCGCGGGGTACGAGCAGTACTTC. Translation: CASSPSAGYEQYF.